This TCR beta chain originates from a study of T cell responses to AZD1222 COVID-19 vaccine. Second-dose groups at about 4 or about 12 weeks were pooled. With respect to this clone: The antigen is unknown.

CDR3 length: 15 residues. The V gene end was trimmed by 5 bases and the J gene end by 5 bases; junction bases not matched to a gene: 6. Germline V gives CDR1 SGDLS, CDR2 YYNGEE. Study-wide points: Nearly half of unique spike-specific TCRs reportedly avoided B.1.351 and B.1.1.7 mutated regions.

The protocol was immunoSEQ multiplex PCR, while the TCRdb copy is restricted to in-frame clones and leaves out a portion. The sample has around 80,000 clones, 91% seen once. The sequences come from peripheral blood, collected 28 days after the second AZD1222 dose. This chain connects TRBV9 to TRBJ2-1; TRBD2 aligns across 11 bases. This TCR was sampled from an adult who received the AZD1222 COVID-19 vaccine. The chain's CDR3 is CASRPPGLADNEQFF. The CDR3 DNA reads TGTGCCAGCAGGCCCCCGGGACTAGCGGACAATGAGCAGTTCTTC.